The 18 T cell receptor beta chains in this list originate from one sample, sequenced in a study of tumor and adjacent non-tumor tissue in lung cancer. The template was RNA from unsorted bulk tissue. This non-tumor lung sample came from over 3 cm beyond the tumor edge. The library came from three nested PCR rounds adapted from ARM-PCR protocols. TCRdb analysed the multiplex PCR reads with MiXCR anew, one entry per CDR3 protein. The table includes about 98,000 distinct CDR3 sequences, more than 80% detected once. What was sequenced was distant non-tumor lung tissue. The receptors shown here come from a man in his fifties or sixties with small cell lung cancer.

Notes on this clonotype: Germline and junction disagree at one end, which may indicate a read error. The rearrangement joins TRBV20-1 to TRBJ2-1, with D perhaps TRBD2 (6 bases). Germline assignment: CDR1 DFQATT and CDR2 SNEGSKA (reference sequence). This CDR3 has 12 residues. The CDR3 DNA sequence: TGCAGTACCCCTCGGTGGGGGGATGAGCGGTTCTTC. As protein: CSTPRWGDERFF.

On this clonotype itself: At one end, the junction sequence differs from germline, possibly due to a read error. The chain joins TRBV11-2 to TRBJ2-7; D may be TRBD1 or TRBD2 (6 bases each). The germline CDR1 and CDR2 sequences are SGHAT and FQNNGV. This CDR3 region has 14 residues. The CDR3 region is CASSLGVGGYEQYF. The CDR3 bases are TGTGCCAGCAGCTTAGGAGTCGGGGGCTACGAGCAGTATTTC. The full variable domain, completed using reference TRBV11-2 and TRBJ2-7, is EAGVAQSPRYKIIEKRQSVAFWCNPISGHATLYWYQQILGQGPKLLIQFQNNGVVDDSQLPKDRFSAERLKGVDSTLKIQPAKLEDSAVYLCASSLGVGGYEQYFGPGTRLTVT.

Concerning this clonotype itself: Its ends do not fully match the called genes, so a read error is possible. This chain uses TRBV7-9 with TRBJ1-1; maybe TRBD1 (6 bases). Germline V gene data show CDR1 as SEHNR and CDR2 as FQNEAQ (reference sequence). The CDR3 consists of 15 residues. As DNA, the CDR3 is TGTACCAGCAGCTTTCCCGGGGCAGGGGACACTGAAGCTTTCTTT. Protein: CTSSFPGAGDTEAFF.

About this clonotype: One junction end disagrees with the germline gene, perhaps due to a read error. The chain uses TRBV6-2 or TRBV6-3 and TRBJ2-2; D might be TRBD2 (5 bases). CDR1 is MNHEY, CDR2 SVGEGT, per germline. The length of the CDR3 is 16 residues. The CDR3 is CASSLTPSSNTGELVF. The CDR3 DNA follows: TGTGCCAGCAGTTTAACTCCTAGCTCGAACACCGGGGAGCTGGTTTTT.

This chain links TRBV6-2 or TRBV6-3 with TRBJ1-5; D is perhaps TRBD1 (6 bases). The CDR3 length is 16 residues. V lost 0 bases to trimming and J lost 12 bases, with 21 bases between them. Germline CDR1 is MNHEY and CDR2 is SVGEGT. The CDR3 spells CASSYSALGGSRVQHF. In DNA form, the CDR3 reads TGTGCCAGCAGTTACTCCGCCTTGGGGGGCTCCAGGGTCCAGCATTTT.

On this clonotype itself: At one of its ends the junction is not consistent with the germline gene, which may arise from a read error. The chain employs TRBV11-2 and TRBJ2-1; maybe TRBD1 (5 bases). Germline CDR1 is SGHAT and CDR2 is FQNNGV. The CDR3 runs to 14 residues. The CDR3 sequence: CTSSLGAELVEQFF. The CDR3 DNA is TGTACCAGCAGCTTAGGGGCAGAGTTGGTTGAGCAGTTCTTC.

The chain joins TRBV20-1 to TRBJ1-5; 8 nucleotides line up with TRBD1. The CDR3 loop spans 19 amino acids. Germline CDR1 is DFQATT and CDR2 is SNEGSKA (reference sequence). With V trimmed by 0 bases and J by 7 bases, 20 bases remained unmatched. CDR3 nucleotides: TGCAGTGCTAGAGATTGGATACCCGGACAGGGCGGATCGCAGCAGCCCCAGCATTTT. It translates to CSARDWIPGQGGSQQPQHF.

This clonotype was counted between two and nine times. Likely a read error: the CDR3 ends without its conserved phenylalanine or tryptophan. This rearrangement joins TRBV10-3 to TRBJ2-2; weak D call: TRBD2 (6 bases). The V gene's germline CDR1 is ENHRY and CDR2 SYGVKD. The CDR3 runs 14 residues. DNA for the CDR3: TGTGCTATCACCCCGGGAGCCAACACCGGGGAGCTGTTTTGT. Protein sequence: CAITPGANTGELFC.

Regarding this clonotype: Relative to the germline gene, one junction end is altered; a read error may explain this. The rearrangement joins TRBV6-1 to TRBJ1-2; the D gene is possibly TRBD1 (6 bases). Per the germline V gene, CDR1 is MNHNS and CDR2 is SASEGT. This CDR3 spans 17 amino acids. CDR3 loop: CASSGYILTGVLYGCTF. The CDR3 DNA reads TGTGCCAGCAGTGGGTATATCTTGACAGGAGTACTCTATGGCTGCACCTTC.

About this clonotype itself: Sequence at one end of the junction differs from germline and may be a read error. This chain links TRBV11-3 with TRBJ2-2; TRBD1 or TRBD2 may be the D gene (5 bases each). This CDR3 contains 19 residues. Germline V gene sequence: CDR1 SGHNT, CDR2 YENEEA. The CDR3 sequence: CASSRDDTGPADRTGELFF. CDR3 DNA sequence: TGTGCCAGCAGTCGTGATGACACGGGACCAGCGGATCGCACCGGGGAGCTTTTTTTT.

A word on this clonotype: Here the CDR3 omits its conserved ending phenylalanine or tryptophan, so a read error is the likely source. The chain employs TRBV11-2 and TRBJ2-5; D ambiguous. Germline CDR1 SGHAT, CDR2 FQNNGV. CDR3 size: 13 residues. CDR3 sequence (DNA): TGTGCCAGCAGTTTAGGAGATAAAGAGACCCAGTACGTC. The encoded protein is CASSLGDKETQYV.

Remarks on this clonotype: The junction does not match germline at one end; this may be a read error. The CDR3 sequence is CSAAGREGRANDQFF. CDR3 coding DNA: TGCAGCGCTGCGGGGCGGGAGGGAAGGGCAAATGATCAGTTCTTC. The chain uses TRBV29-1 and TRBJ2-1; 9 nucleotides match TRBD2. The CDR3 runs 15 residues. The germline CDR1 and CDR2 sequences are SQVTM and ANQGSEA.

The chain is built from TRBV29-1 and TRBJ2-3; 7 nucleotides line up with TRBD2. CDR1 and CDR2 (germline): SQVTM, ANQGSEA. The CDR3 is 17 amino acids. V dropped 4 bases and J dropped 2; count of bases not matched to a gene: 15. The CDR3 sequence is CSVGGLAGTTNTDTQYF. The CDR3 region has the DNA TGCAGCGTTGGAGGCCTAGCTGGGACTACTAACACAGATACGCAGTATTTT.

This clonotype was counted once. The conserved closing phenylalanine or tryptophan is absent in this CDR3, likely reflecting a read error. No DNA is shown, since the ends of the CDR3 on it are uncertain; the CDR3 is the one TCRdb lists. The genes are TRBV6-5 and TRBJ2-1; the tabulated D call, TRBD2, remains unverified against the DNA. Germline V gene lookup returns CDR1 MNHEY and CDR2 SVGAGI. The CDR3 has 17 residues if both end residues are counted. The chain's CDR3 is CACSYSIWGLADNEQSL.

The V gene is TRBV11-3, the J gene TRBJ2-2; 9 bases are a match to TRBD2. The ends lost 10 bases at V and 9 bases at J; junction bases unmatched: 12. The germline V gene has CDR1 SGHNT and CDR2 YENEEA. The length of the CDR3 is 14 residues. The CDR3 DNA follows: TGTGCCATTCCGGTTAGCGGGGGTAGCCGGGAGCTGTTTTTT. This codes for CAIPVSGGSRELFF.

This clonotype was picked up a small number of times. The germline gene is not matched at one end of the junction; a read error may be the cause. V usage is TRBV5-4 and J usage is TRBJ1-2; 9 positions agree with TRBD1. Germline CDR1 is SGHNT and CDR2 is YYREEE (reference sequence). This CDR3 comprises 15 residues. The CDR3 protein is CAGSLGQGANYGYTF. The CDR3 coding sequence is TGTGCCGGCAGCCTGGGACAGGGAGCTAACTATGGCTACACCTTC. The entire variable domain, with the rest obtained from reference TRBV5-4 and TRBJ1-2, is as follows: ETGVTQSPTHLIKTRGQQVTLRCSSQSGHNTVSWYQQALGQGPQFIFQYYREEENGRGNFPPRFSGLQFPNYSSELNVNALELDDSALYLCAGSLGQGANYGYTFGSGTRLTVV.

This clonotype was seen just once. In this CDR3 the conserved last residue, phenylalanine or tryptophan, is missing, so a read error is likely. The chain recombines TRBV4-1 with TRBJ1-5, with D perhaps matching TRBD1 (6 bases). The CDR3 extends over 14 amino acids. CDR1 and CDR2 (germline): MGHRA, YSYEKL. V dropped 3 bases and J dropped 9 bases, with 15 bases sitting between them. The CDR3 sequence is CASSHRTGQGPQHY. In DNA, the CDR3 is TGCGCCAGCAGCCATCGGACGGGACAAGGGCCCCAGCATTAT.

Of note for this clonotype: One end of the junction is discordant with germline, which a read error may explain. The rearrangement uses TRBV20-1 and TRBJ2-1, with D tentatively TRBD2 (5 bases). Germline V CDR1 and CDR2: DFQATT, SNEGSKA (reference sequence). The CDR3 loop spans 14 amino acids. This CDR3 is CSASKLDYSNERFF. The CDR3 bases are TGCAGTGCTAGTAAACTAGATTACAGTAATGAGCGGTTCTTC.